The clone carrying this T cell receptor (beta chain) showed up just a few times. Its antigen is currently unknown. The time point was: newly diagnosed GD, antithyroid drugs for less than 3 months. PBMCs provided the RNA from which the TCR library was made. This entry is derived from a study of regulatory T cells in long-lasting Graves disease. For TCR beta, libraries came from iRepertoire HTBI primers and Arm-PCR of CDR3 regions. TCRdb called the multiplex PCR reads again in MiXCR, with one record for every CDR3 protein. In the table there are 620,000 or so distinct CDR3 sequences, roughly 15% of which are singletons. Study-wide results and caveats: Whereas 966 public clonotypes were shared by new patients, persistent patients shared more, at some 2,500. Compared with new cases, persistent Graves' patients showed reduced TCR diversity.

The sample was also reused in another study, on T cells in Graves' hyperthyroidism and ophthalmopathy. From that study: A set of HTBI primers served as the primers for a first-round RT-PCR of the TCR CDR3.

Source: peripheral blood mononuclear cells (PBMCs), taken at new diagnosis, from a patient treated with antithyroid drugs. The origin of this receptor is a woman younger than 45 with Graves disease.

The CDR3 DNA reads as TGTGCCAGCAGTTTAAGGACAGGGGAGGGTGCCGGGGAGCTGTTTTTT. Its protein product is CASSLRTGEGAGELFF. The V gene is TRBV28, the J gene TRBJ2-2, with 9 bases fitting TRBD1. Germline assignment: CDR1 MDHEN and CDR2 SYDVKM. V shed 2 bases and J 6 bases; nucleotides not matched to a gene: 7. The CDR3 runs to 16 residues.